These 16 T cell receptor beta chains came from one sample sequenced in a study of T cells in Graves' hyperthyroidism and ophthalmopathy. The CDR3 regions of TCR beta were amplified from RNA transcripts. An initial round of RT-PCR targeting the TCR CDR3 relied on the HTBI primer set. TCRdb reprocessed the multiplex PCR reads via MiXCR and lists one record per CDR3 protein. The profile shows 610,000 or so distinct CDR3 sequences, about 45% of them singletons. Sequenced material: peripheral blood or thyroid tissue (not recorded which). The source of these receptors is a woman younger than 35 with Graves' hyperthyroidism.

This clonotype has more than one count but fewer than ten. The gene calls are TRBV5-6 and TRBJ2-2, with TRBD2 matching 8 bases. CDR1 and CDR2 from the germline V gene are SGHDT and YYEEEE. The CDR3 covers 17 residues. The trim removed 4 bases at V and 4 bases at J, leaving 12 bases unmatched. In DNA, the CDR3 is TGTGCCAGCAGCCCGGAAGGGTTAGCGGGACCCACCGGGGAGCTGTTTTTT. Protein sequence: CASSPEGLAGPTGELFF.

The gene calls are TRBV9 and TRBJ1-1; a possible D gene is TRBD1 (6 bases). Germline lookup yields CDR1 SGDLS and CDR2 YYNGEE. The V end lost 1 base, the J end lost 8 bases, and 12 bases lay between the germline ends. This CDR3 is built from 13 residues. The CDR3 spells CASSVHYRDEAFF. CDR3 DNA: TGTGCCAGCAGCGTACACTACAGGGACGAAGCTTTCTTT.

This clonotype occurred once. This chain connects TRBV7-2 to TRBJ1-2; a possible D gene is TRBD1 (6 bases). CDR1 SGHTA and CDR2 FQGNSA come from the germline V gene. The CDR3 has 15 amino acids. Trimming left V 0 bases short and J 3 bases short, with 11 bases between. CDR3 loop: CASSLARTAYYGYTF. The CDR3 DNA reads TGTGCCAGCAGCTTAGCCAGGACAGCGTACTATGGCTACACCTTC.

This clonotype was picked up many times. The V and J genes are TRBV14 and TRBJ1-1, with 8 bases aligning to TRBD1. This CDR3 is built from 15 residues. Losses at the gene ends were 4 bases for V and 3 bases for J; bases not matched to a gene: 7. The germline V gene encodes CDR1 SGHDN and CDR2 FVKESK. The CDR3 DNA reads as TGTGCCAGCAGCCCTTCGACAGGGGATGACACTGAAGCTTTCTTT. Its protein is CASSPSTGDDTEAFF.

The rearrangement joins TRBV19 to TRBJ2-7, with 10 bases that match TRBD2. This CDR3 comprises 16 residues. Germline V CDR1 and CDR2: LNHDA, SQIVND (reference sequence). J gave up 0 bases and V 5 bases, and 7 bases lay outside the gene matches. The CDR3 coding sequence is TGTGCCAGTAGTCCCAGGGGGACTAGCGTCTCCTACGAGCAGTACTTC. It yields the protein CASSPRGTSVSYEQYF.

In this sample, this clonotype turned up once. This rearrangement joins TRBV7-9 to TRBJ2-7; 7 nucleotides line up with TRBD1. The V and J ends lost 5 bases and 3 bases, in that order; junction bases with no gene match: 10. The CDR3 contains 15 residues. CDR1 and CDR2 (germline): SEHNR, FQNEAQ (reference sequence). CDR3 protein: CASSEVSGTDYEQYF. The DNA for the CDR3 is TGTGCCAGCAGCGAGGTGTCGGGGACAGACTACGAGCAGTACTTC.

This clonotype was counted at least ten times. The CDR3 loop reads CASSFPRDTIYF. CDR3 DNA: TGTGCCAGCAGCTTTCCGAGGGACACCATATATTTT. This chain uses TRBV11-3 with TRBJ1-3; D not certain. Per germline, CDR1 SGHNT and CDR2 YENEEA. V lost 3 bases to trimming and J lost 8 bases, with 8 bases between them. The CDR3 runs to 12 residues.

The CDR3 DNA reads as TGTGCCACCAGCAGCTACGGGACCCCCTACGAGCAGTACTTC. This encodes CATSSYGTPYEQYF. The rearrangement joins TRBV15 to TRBJ2-5, with D possibly called TRBD1 or TRBD2 (5 bases each). The end of the DNA aligns better with TRBJ2-7, so the J call may be wrong. Germline assignment: CDR1 LNHNV and CDR2 YYDKDF (reference sequence). This CDR3 is built from 14 residues.

This clonotype occurred a few times. The rearrangement links TRBV12-3 or TRBV12-4 to TRBJ2-7; D assignment may be TRBD1 or TRBD2 (7 bases each). V was pared by 7 bases and J by 0 bases, with 13 bases between. This CDR3 is built from 14 residues. The CDR3: CASTQGGSSYEQYF. CDR3 DNA: TGTGCCAGCACTCAGGGGGGGAGCTCCTACGAGCAGTACTTC.

This clonotype was counted at least ten times. The chain recombines TRBV7-9 with TRBJ2-7, with 10 bases identical to TRBD1. There are 18 residues in the CDR3. CDR1 is SEHNR and CDR2 is FQNEAQ in the germline V gene (reference sequence). V shed 4 bases, J shed 0 bases, and the junction held 12 bases outside the gene matches. CDR3: CASSSPPGTGDSSYEQYF. The CDR3 region has the DNA TGTGCCAGCAGCTCACCCCCCGGGACAGGGGACAGCTCCTACGAGCAGTACTTC.

Concerning this clonotype itself: The junction does not match germline at one end; this may be a read error. The chain links TRBV20-1 to TRBJ1-4; 10 nucleotides align to TRBD1. Germline values: CDR1 DFQATT, CDR2 SNEGSKA (reference sequence). The CDR3 has 9 residues. The CDR3 sequence: CSPGGTGVF. The CDR3 bases are TGCAGCCCAGGCGGGACAGGGGTTTTT.

The chain has TRBV6-1 and TRBJ1-3; possibly TRBD1 for D (5 bases). Germline CDR1 is MNHNS and CDR2 is SASEGT. The CDR3 totals 16 residues. The germline V and J ends were trimmed by 2 bases and 0 bases, with 11 bases remaining between them. The CDR3 DNA sequence: TGTGCCAGCAGTGAACAGCCAGGGAACTCTGGAAACACCATATATTTT. The encoded protein is CASSEQPGNSGNTIYF.

The chain carries TRBV2 and TRBJ1-4; D call uncertain. The CDR3 runs to 11 residues. Trimming stripped 4 bases from V and 10 bases from J, with 7 bases between. Germline V gene data show CDR1 as SNHLY and CDR2 as FYNNEI. DNA of the CDR3: TGTGCCAGCAGTGTGCGGGGAAAACTGTTTTTT. The encoded protein is CASSVRGKLFF.

In its sample, this clonotype was seen a few times. The genes are TRBV5-1 and TRBJ2-3; the D gene could be TRBD1 or TRBD2 (5 bases each). Germline V lookup: CDR1 SGHRS, CDR2 YFSETQ. V was shortened by 0 bases and J by 7 bases, with 9 bases between the two germline ends. The CDR3 is made up of 13 amino acids. The DNA of the CDR3 is TGCGCCAGCAGCTTGGCCAGGGAGCATACGCAGTATTTT. This encodes CASSLAREHTQYF.

V usage is TRBV7-6 and J usage is TRBJ2-6; D call uncertain. The V end was cut by 0 bases, the J end by 0 bases, with 6 bases between. Germline values: CDR1 SGHVS, CDR2 FNYEAQ. The CDR3 loop spans 16 amino acids. Here the CDR3 reads CASSLARSSGANVLTF. In nucleotides, the CDR3 is TGTGCCAGCAGCTTAGCGCGGAGCTCTGGGGCCAACGTCCTGACTTTC.

This clonotype has at least ten counts. V gene TRBV11-3 combines with J gene TRBJ1-1; no clear D gene. The CDR3 loop spans 12 amino acids. V was cut by 6 bases and J by 4 bases, with 9 bases left in between. CDR1 and CDR2 from the germline V gene are SGHNT and YENEEA. The CDR3 DNA reads as TGTGCCAGCAGGGAGGGTGGCACTGAAGCTTTCTTT. Translated: CASREGGTEAFF.